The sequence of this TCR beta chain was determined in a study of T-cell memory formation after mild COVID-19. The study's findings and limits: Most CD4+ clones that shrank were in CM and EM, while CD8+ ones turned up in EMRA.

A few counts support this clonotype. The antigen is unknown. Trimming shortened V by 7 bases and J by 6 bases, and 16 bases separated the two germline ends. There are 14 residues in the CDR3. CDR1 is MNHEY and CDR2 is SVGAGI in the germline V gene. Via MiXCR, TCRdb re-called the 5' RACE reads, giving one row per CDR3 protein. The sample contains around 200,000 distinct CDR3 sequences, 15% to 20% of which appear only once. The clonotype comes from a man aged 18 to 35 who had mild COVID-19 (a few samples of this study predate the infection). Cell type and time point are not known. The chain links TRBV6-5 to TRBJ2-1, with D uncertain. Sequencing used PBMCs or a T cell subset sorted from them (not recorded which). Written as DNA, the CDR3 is TGTGCCAGCACCCGACGCGCCCTCGCCAATGAGCAGTTCTTC. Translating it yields CASTRRALANEQFF.